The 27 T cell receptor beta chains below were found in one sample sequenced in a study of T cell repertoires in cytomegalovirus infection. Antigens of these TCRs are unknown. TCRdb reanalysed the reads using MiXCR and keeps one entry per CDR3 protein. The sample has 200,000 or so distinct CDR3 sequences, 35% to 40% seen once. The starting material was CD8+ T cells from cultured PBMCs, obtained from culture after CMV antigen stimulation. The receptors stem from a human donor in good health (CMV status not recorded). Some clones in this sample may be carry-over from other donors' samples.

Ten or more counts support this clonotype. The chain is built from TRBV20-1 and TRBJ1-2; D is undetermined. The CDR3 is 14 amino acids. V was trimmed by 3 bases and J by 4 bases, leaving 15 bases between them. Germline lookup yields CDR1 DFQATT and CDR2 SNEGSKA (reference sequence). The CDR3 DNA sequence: TGCAGTGCTAGTGAGAGAATACCGAGCTATGGCTACACCTTC. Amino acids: CSASERIPSYGYTF.

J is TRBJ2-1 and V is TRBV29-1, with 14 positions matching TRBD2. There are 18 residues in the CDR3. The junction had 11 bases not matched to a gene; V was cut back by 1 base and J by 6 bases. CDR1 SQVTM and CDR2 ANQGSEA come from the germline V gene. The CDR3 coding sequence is TGCAGCGTTGAAGGGGAGACTAGCGGGAGGGCGTGGGGCAATGAGCAGTTCTTC. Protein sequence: CSVEGETSGRAWGNEQFF.

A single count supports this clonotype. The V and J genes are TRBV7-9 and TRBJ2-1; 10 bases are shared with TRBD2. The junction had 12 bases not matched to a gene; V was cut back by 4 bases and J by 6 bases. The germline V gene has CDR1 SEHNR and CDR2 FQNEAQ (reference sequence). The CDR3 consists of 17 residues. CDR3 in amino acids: CASSYPQSGRGGNEQFF. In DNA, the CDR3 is TGTGCCAGCAGCTACCCCCAAAGCGGGAGGGGCGGCAATGAGCAGTTCTTC. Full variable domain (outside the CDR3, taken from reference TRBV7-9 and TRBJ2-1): DTGVSQNPRHKITKRGQNVTFRCDPISEHNRLYWYRQTLGQGPEFLTYFQNEAQLEKSRLLSDRFSAERPKGSFSTLEIQRTEQGDSAMYLCASSYPQSGRGGNEQFFGPGTRLTVL.

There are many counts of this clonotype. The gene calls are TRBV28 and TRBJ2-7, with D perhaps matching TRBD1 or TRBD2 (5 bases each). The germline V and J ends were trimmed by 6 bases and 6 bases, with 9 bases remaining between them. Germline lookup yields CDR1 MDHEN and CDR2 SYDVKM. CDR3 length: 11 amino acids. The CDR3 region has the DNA TGTGCCAGCAGCGTGAGGGGCGAGCAGTACTTC. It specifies CASSVRGEQYF. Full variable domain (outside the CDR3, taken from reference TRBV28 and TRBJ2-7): DVKVTQSSRYLVKRTGEKVFLECVQDMDHENMFWYRQDPGLGLRLIYFSYDVKMKEKGDIPEGYSVSREKKERFSLILESASTNQTSMYLCASSVRGEQYFGPGTRLTVT.

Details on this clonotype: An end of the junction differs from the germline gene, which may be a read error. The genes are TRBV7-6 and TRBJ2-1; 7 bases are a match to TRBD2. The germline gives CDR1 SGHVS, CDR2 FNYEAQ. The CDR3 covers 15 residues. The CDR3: CARSQTSWRRNEPFF. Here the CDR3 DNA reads TGTGCCAGAAGCCAGACTAGCTGGAGGCGCAATGAGCCGTTCTTC.

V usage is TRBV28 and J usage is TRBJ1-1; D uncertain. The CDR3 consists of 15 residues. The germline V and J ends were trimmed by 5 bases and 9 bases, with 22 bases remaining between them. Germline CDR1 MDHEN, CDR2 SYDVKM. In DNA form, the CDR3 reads TGTGCCAGCAGTAGCATTCGGGGAGCGGCACGCAAAGCTTTCTTT. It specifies CASSSIRGAARKAFF.

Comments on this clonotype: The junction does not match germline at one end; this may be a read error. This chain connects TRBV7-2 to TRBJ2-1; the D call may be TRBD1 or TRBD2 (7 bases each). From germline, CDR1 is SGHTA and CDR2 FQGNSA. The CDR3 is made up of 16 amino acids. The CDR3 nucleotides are TGTGCCAGCAGCCCCAGGGGGGGGGAGCTCTACAATGAGCCGTTCTTC. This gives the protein CASSPRGGELYNEPFF.

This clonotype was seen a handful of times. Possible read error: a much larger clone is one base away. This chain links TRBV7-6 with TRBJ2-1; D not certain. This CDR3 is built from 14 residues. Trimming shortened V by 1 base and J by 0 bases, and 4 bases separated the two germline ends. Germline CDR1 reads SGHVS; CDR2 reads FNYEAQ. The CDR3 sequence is CASSLESSYNEQFF. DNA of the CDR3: TGTGCCAGCAGCTTAGAGAGCTCCTACAATGAGCAGTTCTTC.

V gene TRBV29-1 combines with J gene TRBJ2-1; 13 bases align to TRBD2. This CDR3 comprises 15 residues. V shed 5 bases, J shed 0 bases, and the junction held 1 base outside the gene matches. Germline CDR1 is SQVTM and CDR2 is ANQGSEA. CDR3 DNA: TGCAGCGTTCGGACTAGCGGGAGCTCCTACAATGAGCAGTTCTTC. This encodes CSVRTSGSSYNEQFF.

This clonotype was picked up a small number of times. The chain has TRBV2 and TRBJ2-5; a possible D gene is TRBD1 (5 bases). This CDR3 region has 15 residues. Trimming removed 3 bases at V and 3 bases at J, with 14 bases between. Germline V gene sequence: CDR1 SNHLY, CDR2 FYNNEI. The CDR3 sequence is CASSEVLGAEETQYF. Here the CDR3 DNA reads TGTGCCAGCAGTGAGGTCCTTGGGGCCGAAGAGACCCAGTACTTC.

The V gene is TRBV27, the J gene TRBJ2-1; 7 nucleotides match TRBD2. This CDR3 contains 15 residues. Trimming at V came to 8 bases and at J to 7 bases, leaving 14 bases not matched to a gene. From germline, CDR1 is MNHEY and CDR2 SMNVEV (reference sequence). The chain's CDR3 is CASRVRASGLNEQFF. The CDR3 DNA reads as TGTGCCAGCCGCGTTCGGGCTAGCGGACTGAATGAGCAGTTCTTC.

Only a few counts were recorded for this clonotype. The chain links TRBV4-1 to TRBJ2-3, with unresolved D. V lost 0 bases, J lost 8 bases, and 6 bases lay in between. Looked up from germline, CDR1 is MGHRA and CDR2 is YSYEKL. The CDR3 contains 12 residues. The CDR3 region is CASSQEGPTQYF. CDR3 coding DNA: TGCGCCAGCAGCCAAGAAGGGCCTACGCAGTATTTT.

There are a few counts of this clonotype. CDR3 sequence reads: CASSVGGGGSPRFF. The CDR3 nucleotides read TGTGCCAGCAGTGTCGGGGGGGGTGGCTCCCCCCGGTTCTTC. This chain joins TRBV27 and TRBJ2-1, with 8 bases aligning to TRBD2. This CDR3 is 14 amino acids long. Trimming took 5 bases from V and 15 from J; bases not matched to a gene: 15. Germline-derived CDR1 and CDR2 are MNHEY and SMNVEV (reference sequence).

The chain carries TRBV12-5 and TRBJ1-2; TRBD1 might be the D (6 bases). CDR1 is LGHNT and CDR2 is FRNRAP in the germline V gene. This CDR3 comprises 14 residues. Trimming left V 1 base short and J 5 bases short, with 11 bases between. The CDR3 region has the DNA TGTGCTAGTGGTTTGGGGACAGCTCCTTATGGCTACACCTTC. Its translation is CASGLGTAPYGYTF. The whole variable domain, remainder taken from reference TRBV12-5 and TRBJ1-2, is DARVTQTPRHKVTEMGQEVTMRCQPILGHNTVFWYRQTMMQGLELLAYFRNRAPLDDSGMPKDRFSAEMPDATLATLKIQPSEPRDSAVYFCASGLGTAPYGYTFGSGTRLTVV.

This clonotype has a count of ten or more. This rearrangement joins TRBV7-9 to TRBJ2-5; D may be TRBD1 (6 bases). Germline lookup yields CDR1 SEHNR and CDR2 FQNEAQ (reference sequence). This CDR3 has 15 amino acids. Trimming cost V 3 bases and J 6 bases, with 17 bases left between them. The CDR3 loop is CASSLARGSGKTQYF. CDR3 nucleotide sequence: TGTGCCAGCAGCTTGGCCAGGGGAAGTGGAAAGACCCAGTACTTC. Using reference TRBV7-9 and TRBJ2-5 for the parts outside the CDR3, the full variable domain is DTGVSQNPRHKITKRGQNVTFRCDPISEHNRLYWYRQTLGQGPEFLTYFQNEAQLEKSRLLSDRFSAERPKGSFSTLEIQRTEQGDSAMYLCASSLARGSGKTQYFGPGTRLLVL.

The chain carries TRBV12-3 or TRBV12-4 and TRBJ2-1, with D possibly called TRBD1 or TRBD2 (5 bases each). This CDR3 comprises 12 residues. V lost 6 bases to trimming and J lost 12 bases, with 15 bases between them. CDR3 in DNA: TGTGCCAGCAGACCTCGAGGGGTAGGGCAGTTCTTC. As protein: CASRPRGVGQFF.

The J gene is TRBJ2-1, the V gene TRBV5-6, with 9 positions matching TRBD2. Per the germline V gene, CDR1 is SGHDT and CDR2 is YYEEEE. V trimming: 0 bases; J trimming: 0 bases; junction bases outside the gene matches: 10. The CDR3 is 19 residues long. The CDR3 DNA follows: TGTGCCAGCAGCTTGGTAACTCTAGCGGGACTGAGCTCCTACAATGAGCAGTTCTTC. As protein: CASSLVTLAGLSSYNEQFF.

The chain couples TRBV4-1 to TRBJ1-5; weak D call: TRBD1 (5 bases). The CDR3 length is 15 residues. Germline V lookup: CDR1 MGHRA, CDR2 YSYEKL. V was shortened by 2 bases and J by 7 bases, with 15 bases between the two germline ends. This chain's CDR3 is CASSQTGQGNQPQHF. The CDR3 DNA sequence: TGCGCCAGCAGCCAAACTGGCCAGGGTAACCAGCCCCAGCATTTT.

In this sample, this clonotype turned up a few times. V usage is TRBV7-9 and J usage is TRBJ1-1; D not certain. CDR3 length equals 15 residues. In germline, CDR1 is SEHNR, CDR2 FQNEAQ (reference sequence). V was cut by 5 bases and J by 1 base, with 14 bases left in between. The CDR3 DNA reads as TGTGCCAGCAGCCCAACCTCCTCGAAGAACACTGAAGCTTTCTTT. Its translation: CASSPTSSKNTEAFF.

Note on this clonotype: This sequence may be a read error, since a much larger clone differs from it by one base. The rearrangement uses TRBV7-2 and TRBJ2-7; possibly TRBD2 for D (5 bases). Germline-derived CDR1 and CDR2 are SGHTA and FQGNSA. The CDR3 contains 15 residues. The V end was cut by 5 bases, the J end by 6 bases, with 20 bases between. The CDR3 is CASSPGLRAMGEQYF. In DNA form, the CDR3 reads TGTGCCAGCAGCCCGGGGTTGCGGGCAATGGGCGAGCAGTACTTC.

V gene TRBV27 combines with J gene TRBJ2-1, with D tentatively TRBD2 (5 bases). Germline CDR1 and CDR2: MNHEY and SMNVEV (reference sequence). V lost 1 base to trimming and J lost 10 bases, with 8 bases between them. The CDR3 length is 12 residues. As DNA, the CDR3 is TGTGCCAGCAGTTTATTAGGGAGAGAGCAGTTCTTC. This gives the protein CASSLLGREQFF.

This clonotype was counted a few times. The CDR3 DNA follows: TGTGCCAGCAGCTTACAGGACAATGAGCAGTTCTTC. Amino acids: CASSLQDNEQFF. The chain recombines TRBV7-4 with TRBJ2-1; no clear D. The length of the CDR3 is 12 residues. Germline V CDR1 and CDR2: SGHVT, SQSDAQ. The V and J ends lost 2 bases and 5 bases respectively, with 4 bases between them.

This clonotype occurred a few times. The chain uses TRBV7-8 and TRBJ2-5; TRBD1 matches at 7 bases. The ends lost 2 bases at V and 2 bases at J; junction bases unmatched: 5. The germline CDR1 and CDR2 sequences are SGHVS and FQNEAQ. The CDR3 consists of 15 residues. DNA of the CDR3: TGTGCCAGCAGCTTACTTGGGACAGATCAAGAGACCCAGTACTTC. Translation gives CASSLLGTDQETQYF.

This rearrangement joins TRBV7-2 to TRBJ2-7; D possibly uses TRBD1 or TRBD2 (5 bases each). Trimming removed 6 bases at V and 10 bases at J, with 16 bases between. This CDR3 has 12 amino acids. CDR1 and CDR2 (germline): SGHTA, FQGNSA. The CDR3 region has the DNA TGTGCCAGCAGTTTTGGGGACCCCGGCCAGTACTTC. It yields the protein CASSFGDPGQYF.

The chain's CDR3 is CASSFGREAYGYTF. The CDR3 DNA is TGTGCCAGCAGTTTCGGACGGGAGGCGTATGGCTACACCTTC. This chain uses TRBV6-5 with TRBJ1-2; D gene uncertain. The CDR3 has 14 residues. CDR1 MNHEY and CDR2 SVGAGI come from the germline V gene. V was trimmed by 4 bases and J by 5 bases, leaving 14 bases between them.

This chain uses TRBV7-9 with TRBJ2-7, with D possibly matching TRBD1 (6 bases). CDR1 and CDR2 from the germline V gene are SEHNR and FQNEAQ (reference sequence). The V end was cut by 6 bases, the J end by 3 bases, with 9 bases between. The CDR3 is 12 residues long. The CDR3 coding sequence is TGTGCCAGCAGGGGGGCCCTCTACGAGCAGTACTTC. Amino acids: CASRGALYEQYF.

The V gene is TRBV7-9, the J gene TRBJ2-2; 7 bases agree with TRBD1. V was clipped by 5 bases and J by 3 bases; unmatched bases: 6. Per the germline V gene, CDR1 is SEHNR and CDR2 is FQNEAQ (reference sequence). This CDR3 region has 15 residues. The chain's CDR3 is CASSLTGTDTGELFF. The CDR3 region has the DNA TGTGCCAGCAGCCTTACCGGGACAGACACCGGGGAGCTGTTTTTT. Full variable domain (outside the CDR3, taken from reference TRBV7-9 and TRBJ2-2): DTGVSQNPRHKITKRGQNVTFRCDPISEHNRLYWYRQTLGQGPEFLTYFQNEAQLEKSRLLSDRFSAERPKGSFSTLEIQRTEQGDSAMYLCASSLTGTDTGELFFGEGSRLTVL.